This paragraph covers one T cell receptor (beta chain) sequence. These data come from a study of blood T cell repertoires in COVID-19. The study assigned cohorts using participant-reported clinical history. Profiling relied on immunoSEQ multiplex PCR, and the TCRdb table lists in-frame clones only, not all of them. The table has 250,000 or so clones, approximately 90% seen once; the top ten hold approximately 2.7%. The V gene's germline CDR1 is SGHNT and CDR2 YYREEE (reference sequence). V was cut by 2 bases and J by 2 bases, with 22 bases left in between. CDR3 length: 18 amino acids. The specimen sequenced was PBMCs or T cells enriched from blood (not recorded which). The receptor was derived from a man aged 40-49 years who had been exposed to COVID-19. This chain connects TRBV5-4 to TRBJ2-5; weak D call: TRBD2 (7 bases). CDR3 DNA: TGTGCCAGCAGCTTAGGGGGGCCTAGCGGACTGGAACAAGAGACCCAGTACTTC. Translated, it gives CASSLGGPSGLEQETQYF.